This T cell receptor (beta chain) was captured by sequencing in a study of blood T cell repertoires in COVID-19. V was clipped by 5 bases and J by 9 bases; unmatched bases: 14. Germline-derived CDR1 and CDR2 are SGHTA and FQGNSA. CDR3 length: 15 amino acids. In its sample, this clone was seen once. The protocol was immunoSEQ multiplex PCR, while the TCRdb copy is restricted to in-frame clones and leaves out a portion. The sample shows 120,000 or so clones, around 79% of them seen only once. The receptor was isolated from an elderly woman with active or convalescent COVID-19. Sequenced sample: peripheral blood. V gene TRBV7-2 combines with J gene TRBJ1-1, with 8 bases matching TRBD1. The CDR3 coding sequence is TGTGCCAGCAGCCAGGAGGCGACAGGGGTGCGACAAGCTTTCTTT. Translating it yields CASSQEATGVRQAFF.